The 7 T cell receptor beta chains presented below share a single source sample, sequenced in a study of blood T cell repertoires in COVID-19. Measured with immunoSEQ multiplex PCR; TCRdb has only the in-frame clones, and not every one. The sample has 150,000 to 160,000 clones; about three quarters are singletons. Specimen: peripheral blood. Receptors were obtained from a man older than 75 with acute or convalescent COVID-19.

In this sample, this clone turned up a few times. The rearrangement links TRBV29-1 to TRBJ2-7, with D possibly matching TRBD2 (5 bases). V was cut by 6 bases and J by 2 bases, with 20 bases left in between. Per the germline V gene, CDR1 is SQVTM and CDR2 is ANQGSEA. The CDR3 is 15 amino acids. The CDR3 protein is CSVRVGVGLAYEQYF. The CDR3 coding sequence is TGCAGCGTGAGGGTAGGTGTAGGCTTGGCCTACGAGCAGTACTTC.

The chain carries TRBV4-1 and TRBJ2-7, with 8 bases lining up with TRBD2. This CDR3 spans 15 amino acids. Germline values: CDR1 MGHRA, CDR2 YSYEKL. The V and J ends lost 3 bases and 1 base, in that order; junction bases with no gene match: 5. The CDR3 coding sequence is TGCGCCAGCAGCCAGACTAGCGAGGCTTCCTACGAGCAGTACTTC. Translated: CASSQTSEASYEQYF.

The chain recombines TRBV18 with TRBJ2-5; 7 bases match TRBD2. The V segment lost 3 bases and the J segment 13 bases; nucleotides outside the gene matches: 14. Germline V gene sequence: CDR1 KGHSH, CDR2 LQKENI. The CDR3 extends over 14 amino acids. CDR3 coding DNA: TGTGCCAGCTCACCGAATCGGACTAGACTGGAGCGGTACTTC. Translated, it gives CASSPNRTRLERYF. The full variable domain, rest sourced from reference TRBV18 and TRBJ2-5, is NAGVMQNPRHLVRRRGQEARLRCSPMKGHSHVYWYRQLPEEGLKFMVYLQKENIIDESGMPKERFSAEFPKEGPSILRIQQVVRGDSAAYFCASSPNRTRLERYFGPGTRLLVL.

The CDR3 DNA sequence: TGTGCCAGCAGCTGGGCAATGAACACTGAAGCTTTCTTT. Translation gives CASSWAMNTEAFF. This chain uses TRBV5-5 with TRBJ1-1; D is unclear. The CDR3 loop spans 13 amino acids. Germline V CDR1 and CDR2: SGHKS, YYEKEE (reference sequence). V gave up 3 bases and J gave up 0 bases, with 6 bases separating them.

This chain joins TRBV19 and TRBJ2-3; possibly TRBD1 for D (5 bases). This CDR3 spans 14 amino acids. Trimming took 6 bases from V and 2 from J, leaving 12 bases between them. Per germline, CDR1 LNHDA and CDR2 SQIVND (reference sequence). DNA of the CDR3: TGTGCCAGTAGAGCAGGGTGGAACACAGATACGCAGTATTTT. It codes for CASRAGWNTDTQYF.

The chain employs TRBV7-9 and TRBJ1-6; 8 bases map to TRBD1. Germline V lookup: CDR1 SEHNR, CDR2 FQNEAQ (reference sequence). With V trimmed by 5 bases and J by 8 bases, 8 bases remained unmatched. The CDR3 runs 15 residues. CDR3 region: CASSPTDRVDSPLHF. The CDR3 bases are TGTGCCAGCAGCCCGACGGACAGGGTGGATTCACCCCTCCACTTT.

This CDR3 is CASSRSQGAYEQYV. CDR3 nucleotide sequence: TGTGCCAGCAGTCGATCGCAGGGGGCCTACGAGCAGTACGTC. The chain recombines TRBV6-6 with TRBJ2-7, with 7 bases matching TRBD1. The germline V gene encodes CDR1 MNHNY and CDR2 SVGAGI (reference sequence). CDR3 length: 14 residues. The V gene end was trimmed by 5 bases and the J gene end by 2 bases; junction bases not matched to a gene: 6.